Listed below are T cell receptor beta chains from one sample, sequenced in a study of blood T cell repertoires in COVID-19. Sequencing was performed with immunoSEQ multiplex PCR; in TCRdb, only in-frame clones are kept and a portion is missing. The table includes roughly 240,000 clones, 75% to 90% detected once. Sequenced sample: peripheral blood. The receptors come from a man in his sixties who had recovered from COVID-19. CDR3s include the opening cysteine and the closing phenylalanine or tryptophan.

v_call: TRBV7-2
j_call: TRBJ1-2
cdr3_aa: CASSHFRQGQGYTF

v_call: TRBV6-5
j_call: TRBJ2-3
cdr3_aa: CASGYGGATDTQYF

v_call: TRBV6-5
j_call: TRBJ2-6
cdr3_aa: CARDSSGANVLTF

v_call: TRBV7-8
j_call: TRBJ1-6
cdr3_aa: CASSPQETGSNSPLHF

v_call: TRBV10-1
j_call: TRBJ2-7
cdr3_aa: CASRAVGLAGGPDEQYF

v_call: TRBV7-9
j_call: TRBJ1-2
cdr3_aa: CASSQTGVVYGYTF

v_call: TRBV18
j_call: TRBJ1-5
cdr3_aa: CASSPTGTGGNQPQHF

v_call: TRBV11-1
j_call: TRBJ1-4
cdr3_aa: CASSSSGEKLFF

v_call: TRBV19
j_call: TRBJ1-5
cdr3_aa: CASSIGGGGTGNSNQPQHF

v_call: TRBV9
j_call: TRBJ2-1
cdr3_aa: CASSVSLLAGDNEQFF

v_call: TRBV5-1
j_call: TRBJ2-3
cdr3_aa: CASRGLAGEDTQYF

v_call: TRBV6-1
j_call: TRBJ1-2
cdr3_aa: CASSEGDRAYGYTF

v_call: TRBV10-2
j_call: TRBJ2-7
cdr3_aa: CASSTGGSYEQYF

v_call: TRBV27
j_call: TRBJ2-1
cdr3_aa: CASSLRPGQGNNEQFF

v_call: TRBV2
j_call: TRBJ2-5
cdr3_aa: CASRGFGPGDQYF

v_call: TRBV10-1
j_call: TRBJ2-1
cdr3_aa: CASSEASSATLGEQFF

v_call: TRBV7-8
j_call: TRBJ2-7
cdr3_aa: CASSLGTAGESTYEQYF

v_call: TRBV4-2
j_call: TRBJ2-1
cdr3_aa: CASSQDAISGRLYNEQFF

v_call: TRBV9
j_call: TRBJ2-3
cdr3_aa: CASSPGLAGRLQRNTDTQYF

v_call: TRBV5-1
j_call: TRBJ2-1
cdr3_aa: CASSDKAGGTYNEQFF

v_call: TRBV6-5
j_call: TRBJ2-7
cdr3_aa: CASSYSRTSGSTEQYF

v_call: TRBV5-4
j_call: TRBJ2-7
cdr3_aa: CASSPDGTRLREQYF

v_call: TRBV9
j_call: TRBJ2-3
cdr3_aa: CASSVEVEGTDTQYF

v_call: TRBV5-1
j_call: TRBJ1-4
cdr3_aa: CASSLAATGGKLFF

v_call: TRBV7-7
j_call: TRBJ2-2
cdr3_aa: CASSVREGYTGELFF

v_call: TRBV5-1
j_call: TRBJ1-5
cdr3_aa: CASSLGLQGMNQPQHF

v_call: TRBV7-8
j_call: TRBJ2-6
cdr3_aa: CASSSPVGLKGANVLTF

v_call: TRBV5-1
j_call: TRBJ1-2
cdr3_aa: CASSSGTGAYYGYTF

v_call: TRBV29-1
j_call: TRBJ2-2
cdr3_aa: CSVDRGGQANAGELFF

v_call: TRBV5-6
j_call: TRBJ2-7
cdr3_aa: CASSRGGGYEQYF

v_call: TRBV12-3/TRBV12-4
j_call: TRBJ1-1
cdr3_aa: CASRAINTEAFF

v_call: TRBV18
j_call: TRBJ1-3
cdr3_aa: CASSSDRGYGNTIYF

v_call: TRBV19
j_call: TRBJ1-6
cdr3_aa: CASSRQSSYNSPLHF

v_call: TRBV24-1
j_call: TRBJ2-7
cdr3_aa: CATSDPSGTGAYEQYF

v_call: TRBV6-5
j_call: TRBJ2-7
cdr3_aa: CASRQLAGGHYEQYF

v_call: TRBV3-1/TRBV3-2
j_call: TRBJ1-4
cdr3_aa: CASSQWSGGEKLFF

v_call: TRBV5-1
j_call: TRBJ1-2
cdr3_aa: CASSLERGSPSGYTF

v_call: TRBV12-3/TRBV12-4
j_call: TRBJ1-1
cdr3_aa: CASSHGTLTEAFF

v_call: TRBV11-3
j_call: TRBJ2-7
cdr3_aa: CASSSYRGGEQYF

v_call: TRBV11-2
j_call: TRBJ2-7
cdr3_aa: CASSLRQGRQGQYF

v_call: TRBV28
j_call: TRBJ2-3
cdr3_aa: CASSRRQGGGRDTQYF

v_call: TRBV5-1
j_call: TRBJ1-2
cdr3_aa: CASSPDRLGGYTF

v_call: TRBV28
j_call: TRBJ1-1
cdr3_aa: CASRFGVGGEAFF

v_call: TRBV21-1
j_call: TRBJ2-1
cdr3_aa: CASSKVGVAGSWNEQFF

v_call: TRBV3-1/TRBV3-2
j_call: TRBJ1-1
cdr3_aa: CASSQSFGHFNTEAFF

v_call: TRBV6-4
j_call: TRBJ1-2
cdr3_aa: CASSRGLGYGYTF

v_call: TRBV15
j_call: TRBJ1-5
cdr3_aa: CATRGDRVQPQHF

v_call: TRBV19
j_call: TRBJ1-2
cdr3_aa: CASSARQGPNYGYTF

v_call: TRBV18
j_call: TRBJ2-7
cdr3_aa: CASSQAGAGSEQYF

v_call: TRBV12-3/TRBV12-4
j_call: TRBJ2-1
cdr3_aa: CASSSLAEQFF

v_call: TRBV19
j_call: TRBJ2-7
cdr3_aa: CASSTTGKWNEQYF